The 5 T cell receptor beta chains listed next were all sequenced from one sample in a study of siplizumab effects on memory and regulatory T cells. Repertoires were generated with immunoSEQ multiplex PCR, while TCRdb's copy carries only in-frame clones and drops some. The sample has about 60,000 clones; approximately 87% are singletons. The specimen sequenced was memory CD4+ T cells sorted from blood. The receptors here all came from a human donor in good health.

Here the CDR3 DNA reads TGCAGCGTGGGGTATGGGGGCGCTGGAAACACCATATATTTT. It specifies CSVGYGGAGNTIYF. The chain recombines TRBV29-1 with TRBJ1-3; the D gene is possibly TRBD1 (6 bases). Germline CDR1 and CDR2: SQVTM and ANQGSEA. Trimming shortened V by 6 bases and J by 2 bases, and 14 bases separated the two germline ends. The CDR3 covers 14 residues.

The sample holds one count of this clone. The chain joins TRBV28 to TRBJ2-1, with D tentatively TRBD1 or TRBD2 (5 bases each). The CDR3 totals 12 residues. Trimming took off 6 bases at V and 8 bases at J, with 11 bases between the two ends. CDR1 MDHEN and CDR2 SYDVKM come from the germline V gene. The CDR3 DNA reads TGTGCCAGCAGGAGTGGGACGTATGAGCAGTTCTTC. Protein sequence: CASRSGTYEQFF.

V gene TRBV20-1 combines with J gene TRBJ1-2; D is possibly TRBD1 (6 bases). The germline V gene encodes CDR1 DFQATT and CDR2 SNEGSKA (reference sequence). The V and J ends lost 5 bases and 9 bases respectively, with 13 bases between them. The CDR3 loop spans 11 amino acids. The CDR3: CSAQEQGRYTF. The DNA for the CDR3 is TGCAGTGCTCAAGAACAGGGCCGCTACACCTTC.

The chain uses TRBV2 and TRBJ1-5, with a tentative D call TRBD1 (6 bases). With 3 bases removed from V and 2 bases from J, the gap between germline ends came to 17 bases. The CDR3 consists of 17 residues. Per the germline V gene, CDR1 is SNHLY and CDR2 is FYNNEI. The CDR3: CASSERRGGVGNQPQHF. CDR3 coding DNA: TGTGCCAGCAGTGAGAGAAGGGGGGGAGTCGGCAATCAGCCCCAGCATTTT.

The CDR3 bases are TGTGCCAGCAGTTCTACAGGGGGCTATGGCTACACCTTC. It is translated as CASSSTGGYGYTF. The chain recombines TRBV27 with TRBJ1-2; 8 nucleotides match TRBD1. V was clipped by 4 bases and J by 4 bases; unmatched bases: 2. Per the germline V gene, CDR1 is MNHEY and CDR2 is SMNVEV (reference sequence). The CDR3 is 13 amino acids.